Given below is one T cell receptor beta chain in context. TCRdb's copy holds only in-frame clones and misses some; the assay was immunoSEQ multiplex PCR. The sample lists some 74,000 clones, more than 90% occurring once. Germline V gene sequence: CDR1 MRHNA, CDR2 SNTAGT. The CDR3 extends over 14 amino acids. The V end lost 6 bases, the J end lost 0 bases, and 11 bases lay between the germline ends. The source of the sample is a study of technical replicates of blood from a few donors. The sequenced material came from T cells isolated from PBMCs. The gene calls are TRBV6-4 and TRBJ1-1; D is unresolved. This sequence was found in a human donor in good health. CDR3 loop: CASRLESLNTEAFF. The CDR3 DNA sequence: TGTGCCAGCAGGCTGGAGAGCCTGAACACTGAAGCTTTCTTT.